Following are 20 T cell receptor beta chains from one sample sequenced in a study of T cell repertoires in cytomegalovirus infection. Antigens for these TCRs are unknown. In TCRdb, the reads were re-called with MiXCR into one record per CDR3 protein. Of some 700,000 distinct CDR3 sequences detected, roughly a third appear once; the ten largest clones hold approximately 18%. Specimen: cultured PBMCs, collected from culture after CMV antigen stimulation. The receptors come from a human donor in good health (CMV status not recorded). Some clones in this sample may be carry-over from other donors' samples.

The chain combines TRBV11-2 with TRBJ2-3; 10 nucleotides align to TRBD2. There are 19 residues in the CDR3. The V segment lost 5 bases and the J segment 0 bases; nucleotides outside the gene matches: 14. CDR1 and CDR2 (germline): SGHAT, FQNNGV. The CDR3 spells CASSPRPGTSATSTDTQYF. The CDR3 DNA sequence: TGTGCCAGCAGCCCCCGTCCCGGGACTAGCGCCACTAGCACAGATACGCAGTATTTT.

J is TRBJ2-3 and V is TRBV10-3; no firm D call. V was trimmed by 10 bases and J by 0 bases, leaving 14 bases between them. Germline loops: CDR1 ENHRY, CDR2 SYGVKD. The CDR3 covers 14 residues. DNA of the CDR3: TGTGCCACCGCAGGCCCGTCTAGCACAGATACGCAGTATTTT. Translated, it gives CATAGPSSTDTQYF.

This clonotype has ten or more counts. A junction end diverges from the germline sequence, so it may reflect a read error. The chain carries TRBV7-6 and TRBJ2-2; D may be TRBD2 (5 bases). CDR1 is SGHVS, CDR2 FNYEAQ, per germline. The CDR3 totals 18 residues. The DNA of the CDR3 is TGTGCCAGCAGCCTCCTTTTTGGCGGCGCAACGAACACCGGGGAGCTGGTTTTT. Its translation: CASSLLFGGATNTGELVF.

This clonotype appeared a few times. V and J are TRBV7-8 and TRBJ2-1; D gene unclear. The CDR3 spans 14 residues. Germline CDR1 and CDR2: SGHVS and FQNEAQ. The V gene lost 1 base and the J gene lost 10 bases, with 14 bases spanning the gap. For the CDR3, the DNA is TGTGCCAGCAGCTTAGATCCACTGCCCCAAGAGCAGTTCTTC. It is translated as CASSLDPLPQEQFF.

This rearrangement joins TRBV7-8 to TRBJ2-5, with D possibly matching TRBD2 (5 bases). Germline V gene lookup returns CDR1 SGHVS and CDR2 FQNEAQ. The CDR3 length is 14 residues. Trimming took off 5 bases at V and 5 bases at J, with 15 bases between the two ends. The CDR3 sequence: CASSLRLSLETQYF. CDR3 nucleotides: TGTGCCAGCAGCCTCCGACTAAGTTTGGAGACCCAGTACTTC.

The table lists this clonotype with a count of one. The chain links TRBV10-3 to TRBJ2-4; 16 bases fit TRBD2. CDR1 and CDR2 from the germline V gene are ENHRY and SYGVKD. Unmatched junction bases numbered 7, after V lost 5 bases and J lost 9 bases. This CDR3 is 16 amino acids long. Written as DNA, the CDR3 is TGTGCCATCAGTCCAACGGGACTAGCGGGGGGGCGCATTCAGTACTTC. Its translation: CAISPTGLAGGRIQYF.

In nucleotides, the CDR3 is TGTGCCAGCAGCATTCCAGGGCGAGGAAACACCATATATTTT. As protein: CASSIPGRGNTIYF. This chain links TRBV14 with TRBJ1-3; a possible D gene is TRBD1 (5 bases). V lost 5 bases and J 4 bases, leaving 12 bases between the germline ends. The CDR3 consists of 14 residues. Germline CDR1 reads SGHDN; CDR2 reads FVKESK.

The CDR3 nucleotides read TGTGCCAGCAGCTTAATGACCGAGGGGAATGAGCAGTTCTTC. Protein: CASSLMTEGNEQFF. The V gene is TRBV5-6, the J gene TRBJ2-1; TRBD1 or TRBD2 may be the D gene (5 bases each). Germline loops: CDR1 SGHDT, CDR2 YYEEEE. V was shortened by 2 bases and J by 7 bases, with 13 bases between the two germline ends. The CDR3 extends over 14 amino acids.

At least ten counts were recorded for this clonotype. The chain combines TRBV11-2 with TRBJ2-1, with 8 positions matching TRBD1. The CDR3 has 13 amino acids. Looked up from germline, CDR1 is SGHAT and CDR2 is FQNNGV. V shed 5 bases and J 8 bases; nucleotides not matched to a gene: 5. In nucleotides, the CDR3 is TGTGCCAGCAGCCTCGGACAGGGCTATGAGCAGTTCTTC. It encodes CASSLGQGYEQFF.

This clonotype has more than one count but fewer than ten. This chain's CDR3 is CASSKLPTGAFEAFF. CDR3 sequence (DNA): TGCGCCAGCAGCAAACTCCCGACAGGGGCCTTTGAAGCTTTCTTT. This chain links TRBV4-1 with TRBJ1-1; 8 bases match TRBD1. The length of the CDR3 is 15 residues. V shed 5 bases and J 7 bases; nucleotides not matched to a gene: 12. Looked up from germline, CDR1 is MGHRA and CDR2 is YSYEKL.

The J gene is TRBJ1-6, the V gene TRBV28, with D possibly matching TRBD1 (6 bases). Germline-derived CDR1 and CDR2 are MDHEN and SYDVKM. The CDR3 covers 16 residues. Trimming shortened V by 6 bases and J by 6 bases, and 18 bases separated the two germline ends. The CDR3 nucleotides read TGTGCCAGCAGCACCCTTGGGGGGCGACGTAATTCACCCCTCCACTTT. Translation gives CASSTLGGRRNSPLHF.

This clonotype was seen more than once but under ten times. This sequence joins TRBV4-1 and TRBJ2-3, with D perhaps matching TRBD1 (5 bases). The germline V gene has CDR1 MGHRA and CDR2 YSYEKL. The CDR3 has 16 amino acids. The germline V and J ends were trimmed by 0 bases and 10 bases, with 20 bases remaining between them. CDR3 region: CASSQEVRYKGVAQYF. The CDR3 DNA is TGCGCCAGCAGCCAAGAAGTCAGATATAAAGGGGTGGCGCAGTATTTT.

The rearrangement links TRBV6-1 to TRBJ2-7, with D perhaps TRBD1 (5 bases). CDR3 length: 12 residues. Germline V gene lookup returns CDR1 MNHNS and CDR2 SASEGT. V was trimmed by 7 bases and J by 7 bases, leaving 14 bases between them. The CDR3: CASTDTGQEQYF. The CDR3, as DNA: TGTGCCAGCACCGACACAGGCCAGGAGCAGTACTTC.

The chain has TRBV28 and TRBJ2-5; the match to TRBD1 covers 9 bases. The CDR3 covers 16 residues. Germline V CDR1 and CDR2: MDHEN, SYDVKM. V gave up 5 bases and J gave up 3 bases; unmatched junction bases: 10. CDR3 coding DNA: TGTGCCAGCAGTCCCTACAGGGGGCAAGCCAAAGAGACCCAGTACTTC. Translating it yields CASSPYRGQAKETQYF.

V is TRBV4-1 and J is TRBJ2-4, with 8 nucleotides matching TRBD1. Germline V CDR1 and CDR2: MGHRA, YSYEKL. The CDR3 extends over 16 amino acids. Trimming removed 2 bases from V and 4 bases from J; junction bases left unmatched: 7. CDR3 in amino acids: CASSQPNRGRKNIQYF. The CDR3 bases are TGCGCCAGCAGCCAACCTAACAGGGGGAGAAAAAACATTCAGTACTTC.

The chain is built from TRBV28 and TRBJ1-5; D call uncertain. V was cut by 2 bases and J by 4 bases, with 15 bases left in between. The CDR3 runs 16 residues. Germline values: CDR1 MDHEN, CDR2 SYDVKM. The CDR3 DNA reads TGTGCCAGCAGTTTAAGTTTCGGATCCTATAATCAGCCCCAGCATTTT. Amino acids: CASSLSFGSYNQPQHF.

This CDR3 is CASSLGGLTHNEQFF. CDR3 nucleotide sequence: TGTGCCAGCAGTTTGGGGGGGCTCACACACAATGAGCAGTTCTTC. The rearrangement links TRBV28 to TRBJ2-1; the D gene is possibly TRBD2 (7 bases). Germline assignment: CDR1 MDHEN and CDR2 SYDVKM. This CDR3 comprises 15 residues. Trimming left V 3 bases short and J 5 bases short, with 14 bases between.

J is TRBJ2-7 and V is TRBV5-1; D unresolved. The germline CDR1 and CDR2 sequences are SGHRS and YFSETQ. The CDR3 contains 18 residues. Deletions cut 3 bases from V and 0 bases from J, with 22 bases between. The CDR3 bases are TGCGCCAGCAGCTCCAAAGGACCTCTCGCGGTACCCTCCTACGAGCAGTACTTC. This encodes CASSSKGPLAVPSYEQYF.

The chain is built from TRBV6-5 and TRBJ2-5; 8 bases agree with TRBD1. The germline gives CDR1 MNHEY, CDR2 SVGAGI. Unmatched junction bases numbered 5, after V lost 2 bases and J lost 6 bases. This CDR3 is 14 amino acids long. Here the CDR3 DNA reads TGTGCCAGCAGTTACCCAGGGGGCGAAAAGACCCAGTACTTC. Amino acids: CASSYPGGEKTQYF.

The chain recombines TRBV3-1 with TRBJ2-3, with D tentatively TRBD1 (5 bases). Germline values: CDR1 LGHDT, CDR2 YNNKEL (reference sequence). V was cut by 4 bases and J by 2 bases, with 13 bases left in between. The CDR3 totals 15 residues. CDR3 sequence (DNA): TGTGCCAGCAGCCCCCGGACACCCCTCACAGATACGCAGTATTTT. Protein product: CASSPRTPLTDTQYF.